This TCR beta chain was sequenced during a study of blood T cell repertoires in COVID-19. Trimming pared 0 bases from V and 7 bases from J, leaving 16 bases between. The CDR3 loop spans 15 amino acids. Germline V gives CDR1 MNHEY, CDR2 SVGAGI. Only in-frame clones appear in the TCRdb table, and some are missing; sequencing was by immunoSEQ multiplex PCR. Of 170,000 or so clones in the sample, roughly 83% are singletons; the top ten hold roughly 15%. The chain links TRBV6-5 to TRBJ2-7; D is perhaps TRBD2 (6 bases). The receptor was derived from a man aged 18 to 30 with active or convalescent COVID-19. The sequencing sample was made of peripheral blood. Here the CDR3 reads CASSYSGRRDEEQYF. The CDR3 DNA sequence: TGTGCCAGCAGTTACTCTGGGCGGAGGGATGAGGAGCAGTACTTC.